This entry describes one T cell receptor (beta chain). Its binding antigen is unknown. Base qualities are missing; no much larger clone stands one base away. The data originate from a study of persistence of HIV-infected CD4 T cells (TCRdb year 2020). For context, the study as a whole: The study isolated CMV- and HIV-1 Gag-responding CD4+ T cells from ART-treated individuals to examine antigen-driven clonal expansion of HIV-1-infected cells. Participants had been on suppressive ART for a median of about eight years. Apart from a couple of participants who underwent leukapheresis at a single time point, peripheral blood samples of up to about 180 mL were collected from participants at multiple time points. The clonality of all cells in each sorted population was measured by TCRbeta sequencing, and the clonality of infected cells was measured by proviral sequencing. Cross-participant TCR cluster analysis included roughly 8 participants for CMV and 6 or 7 participants for Gag. Overall study results and their limits: TCRbeta richness in CMV- and Gag-responding cells was significantly lower than in anti-CD3/anti-CD28-responding cells; CMV-responding cells had higher oligoclonality than CD3/CD28-stimulated and Gag-responding cells. Antigen-responding cells were enriched for degenerate expanded CDR3beta sequences, which suggests convergent selection of CD4+ responses to CMV and Gag. A correlation was observed between TCR oligoclonality and proviral oligoclonality within the same sorted populations. The study involved few individuals and tested only a limited range of antigens. Bulk TCR analyses could not be restricted to the rare CMV-responding cells that actually carried HIV-1 proviruses.

The CDR3 covers 16 residues, taking in both the cysteine and the phenylalanine. CDR3 DNA is the only sequence kept; it has 48 bases, read in frame from the first base. V is trimmed back by 3 bases and J by 5 bases, and the junction contains 14 bases that no gene match accounts for. CDR1 GTSNPN and CDR2 SVGIG were looked up in the germline V gene (reference sequence). The treatment or condition label for this specimen denotes: suppressive antiretroviral therapy. Lysates of CMV-infected fibroblasts were used at 10 ug/mL for cell stimulation. Nonresponding CD40L-negative CD69-negative CD45RO-high memory CD4+ T cells were sorted as memory populations depleted of antigen-responding cells. Participants were HIV-1-infected adults who started suppressive ART during chronic infection. Participants had undetectable plasma HIV-1 RNA below 50 copies/mL for at least 4 years. To be included, a participant needed positive CMV serology and a CD4+ T cell count above 400 cells/uL. Before stimulation, PBMCs were isolated using density centrifugation and depleted of CD8+ T cells. Stimulation of CD8-depleted PBMCs was carried out for approximately 17 hours with anti-CD28/CD49d costimulation, CD40-blocking antibody and enfuvirtide, to prevent new infections. Cells were sorted on a Beckman Coulter MoFlo Legacy or XDP sorter, with propidium iodide excluding dead cells. The QIAamp DNA Mini Kit was used for genomic DNA extraction from samples above one million cells, and the Quick-DNA Microprep Kit was used otherwise.

The immunoSEQ hsTCRB assay version 4 in survey mode was used to sequence TCRbeta repertoires from genomic DNA. Genomic DNA was diluted to approximately 10 ng/uL, and up to about 1 ug per sample was used for TCRbeta sequencing. Per the authors' processing: TCRbeta data were analyzed in ImmunoSeq Analyzer 3.0, with diversity computed on productive nucleotide rearrangements. The improved Chao index was used to estimate lower-bound TCR diversity, and the Gini coefficient was used to estimate clonality using the Immunarch R package. Different nucleotide rearrangements encoding the same CDR3beta amino acid sequence were counted as distinct clonotypes. TCRbeta sequences significantly enriched in antigen-responding cells relative to anti-CD3/anti-CD28-activated cells were identified by differential abundance analysis. Using predicted peptide-MHC specificity as the basis, GLIPH2 grouped TCRs into clusters, both for each participant individually and for the merged data sets that combined participants. Entries here come from immuneACCESS through TCRdb and include only in-frame sequences with V and J called. Some clones fail to appear in such tables; in the studies checked, an unresolved V gene covers under half of the shortfall, and the cause of the remainder is unknown. The V and J calls and clone size are taken from that table; D and trimming were inferred from the DNA. The sample has some 48,000 clones on record, 70% to 80% of them singletons. Of the sample, around 3% is held by the ten largest clones.

Here the sequenced sample was CD4+ T cells sorted from PBMCs after approximately 19-hour stimulation, taken from a patient who received antiretroviral therapy. The cell subset or site label here, explained by the study, means: CD40L-CD69- CD45RO-high memory CD4 T cells not responding to CMV lysate. The sequence derives from an adult man with HIV who was CMV-seropositive. The chain employs TRBV30 and TRBJ2-5, and TRBD1 matches 8 of the central bases. The sequenced DNA is TGTGCCTGGAGCCCGGGGAGGACAGGGAATAGGGAGACCCAGTACTTC. The resulting protein is CAWSPGRTGNRETQYF.